Below, one T cell receptor (beta chain) is given with its context. The data belong to a study of control samples from healthy donors and cancer patients. The CDR3 is 13 amino acids. Germline-derived CDR1 and CDR2 are SGHRS and YFSETQ. The V end lost 3 bases, the J end lost 2 bases, and 8 bases lay between the germline ends. Assay: immunoSEQ multiplex PCR; the TCRdb copy retains only in-frame clones and omits some. The sample lists 150,000 to 200,000 clones; approximately 92% were seen once. The chain uses TRBV5-1 and TRBJ1-1; D is ambiguous. The receptor comes from a man aged 30 to 45 in good health. The sequenced sample consisted of blood. The chain's CDR3 is CASSSNSNTEAFF. The CDR3 DNA sequence: TGCGCCAGCAGCTCGAACAGTAACACTGAAGCTTTCTTT.